What follows describes a single TCR beta chain. The antigen this receptor binds is unknown. A junction end diverges from the germline sequence, so it may reflect a read error. This record comes from a study of regulatory T cells in long-lasting Graves disease (dated by TCRdb to about 2021). About the investigation overall: Antithyroid drugs had been taken for less than 3 months by newly diagnosed Graves' disease patients. A total of about 33 samples underwent TCR sequencing: about 13 from persistent and around 20 from newly diagnosed Graves' disease patients. The study took place in China and was registered as a clinical trial. Patients with persistent Graves' disease were compared with patients with newly diagnosed Graves' disease using TCR sequencing and RNA sequencing of peripheral blood. Broad study findings and their caveats: TRBV28, TRBJ1-2 and TRBJ2-5 were preferentially used in persistent disease, while TRBV20-1 and TRBJ2-1 were favored in newly diagnosed disease. Because the primary lesion, thyroid tissue, could not be accessed, the study looked at peripheral blood alone. The authors noted that the small sample size was a limitation that may lower accuracy. Patients with persistent disease shared more public clonotypes (around 3,000) than newly diagnosed patients did (approximately 970). Sequencing and analysis were restricted to the TCR beta chain. Compared with newly diagnosed patients, patients with persistent Graves' disease had lower TCR Shannon entropy and fewer highly expanded clones, which suggests clonal expansion.

The time point label for this specimen denotes: newly diagnosed GD, antithyroid drugs for less than 3 months. For both TCR sequencing and RNA sequencing, RNA was extracted from PBMCs using TRIzol. Graves' disease was diagnosed according to American Thyroid Association guidelines. Patients were recruited from an endocrinology department in Xi'an, China. Each patient gave 8.5 to 9.5 milliliters of peripheral blood, collected in an EDTA anticoagulant tube. Ficoll Paque Plus density gradient separation was used to isolate PBMCs, and no further T cell sorting was done. An Agilent 2100 Bioanalyzer and agarose gel were used to check RNA quality, and a NanoDrop 2000 was used to measure RNA concentration. The CDR3 contains 15 residues, cysteine and phenylalanine counted. Left in the record is the CDR3 DNA by itself, 45 bases read in frame from the first base. CDR1 and CDR2 are drawn from the germline V gene: LGHNA, YNFKEQ.

The protocol used for the library was multiplex PCR. These reads were obtained on an Illumina HiSeq 4000. To build TCR beta libraries, CDR3 regions were amplified by Arm-PCR using iRepertoire HTBI primers. Before sequencing, the PCR products underwent gel purification. The paper's data handling went like this. A total of roughly 65 TRBV and 14 TRBJ segments were identified across samples and were used for gene usage analysis of CDR3 amino acid clonotypes. COPE and FqMerger were used to merge filtered high-quality paired reads into contigs. BLAST was used to align contigs to the IMGT TRBV, TRBD and TRBJ reference genes, and CDR3 was defined following IMGT. Clonotypes above 0.1% frequency were classified as highly expanded clones. Shannon entropy was used to measure repertoire diversity, and the Gini coefficient was used to measure V-J evenness. A clonotype was considered public if more than one individual shared it. TCRdb passed the public sequencing reads through fastp at Q25 and MiXCR, retaining productive beta sequences. Each entry merges the rows of one CDR3 protein and shows their most common DNA and genes. The V and J calls here are based on TCRdb, not the publication. In all, the sample holds 350,000 to 450,000 distinct CDR3 sequences, and over 9.5% of those were seen once. In total, the top ten clones hold 18% of the sample.

In addition, the sample was reused for a study of T cells in Graves' hyperthyroidism and ophthalmopathy. That second report states: Stable Graves' hyperthyroidism was defined as the absence of progression to ophthalmopathy over 18 months of follow-up. Hyperthyroidism patients were aged 18 to 65 years and newly diagnosed, with disease duration of less than 2 months. Patients with uncontrolled infections, other autoimmune diseases, pregnancy or lactation were excluded. Diagnoses were established on the basis of clinical symptoms, serum thyroxine and TRAb, thyroid ultrasound, and orbital computed tomography. A first-round RT-PCR of the TCR CDR3 used the HTBI primer set with the Qiagen OneStep RT-PCR kit. Blood samples also contained most of the expanded thyroid clonotypes (frequency above 0.001), which suggests that blood repertoires may reflect thyroid immune responses. A model built on a 13 V-J signature distinguished ophthalmopathy from stable hyperthyroidism, reaching over 85% sensitivity and 81% to 83% specificity in cross-validation and 80%/75% in testing. In validation, the model predicted progression to ophthalmopathy with over 60% sensitivity and 72% to 85% specificity, a median of 6.5 months before onset. TCR V-J signatures able to tell the groups apart were searched for in a discovery cohort of 100 patients, of whom 43 had Graves' ophthalmopathy and 57 had stable Graves' hyperthyroidism. Prospective prediction of ophthalmopathy was tested in an independent validation cohort of under 20 hyperthyroidism patients and 17 patients who later progressed to ophthalmopathy. The 85 to 100 discovery patients were randomly split 7:3 into training and test sets. Thyroid tissue and blood T-cell repertoires from six Graves' hyperthyroidism patients were also compared in the study. Following sampling, methimazole starting at 30 mg daily was given to hyperthyroidism patients, and high-dose intravenous methylprednisolone was given to ophthalmopathy patients. A second multiplex PCR round built the libraries, followed by size selection and purification. Sequencing of the libraries was done on an Illumina HiSeq2000 using paired-end 100 bp reads. SOAPnuke was used to process the raw data, throwing out any read that contained adapters or uncalled bases, had a mean Phred below 15, or lacked an exact constant-primer or identifier match. COPE v1.2.5 was used to merge the high-quality paired reads, and each unique nucleotide sequence was defined as a clonotype. MiTCR v1.1 was used to align clonotypes to the IMGT TRBV, TRBD and TRBJ reference segments. Only V-J combinations with frequency above 0.0001, covering 99% to 99.2% of repertoires, were analysed. A TCS score was defined as the ratio of F50 (clonal expansion) to E x V (chaos), with BLOSUM62-based TCRdist applied between CDR3 peptides within each V-J. Welch's t-statistics and random forest reduced around 520 V-J features to 13, which were used in a naive Bayes classifier (R e1071). Sample size was not statistically predetermined, and investigators were not blinded to group allocation. TCR Vbeta CDR3 sequencing of roughly 140 peripheral blood samples (over 40 ophthalmopathy, 75 or so hyperthyroidism and some 17 progressor patients) is reported in the paper.

The clonotype comes from a woman under 30 with Graves disease. Donor details come from another sample of the same person, matched by shared clones. The sample consisted of peripheral blood mononuclear cells (PBMCs), taken at new diagnosis, from a patient treated with antithyroid drugs. The chain employs TRBV4-2 and TRBJ1-2; a stretch of 7 junction bases matches TRBD1. The CDR3 region has the sequence CASSQEVRGNYGYTF. The DNA reads TGTGCCAGTAGCCAAGAGGTCAGGGGGAACTATGGCTACACCTTC.